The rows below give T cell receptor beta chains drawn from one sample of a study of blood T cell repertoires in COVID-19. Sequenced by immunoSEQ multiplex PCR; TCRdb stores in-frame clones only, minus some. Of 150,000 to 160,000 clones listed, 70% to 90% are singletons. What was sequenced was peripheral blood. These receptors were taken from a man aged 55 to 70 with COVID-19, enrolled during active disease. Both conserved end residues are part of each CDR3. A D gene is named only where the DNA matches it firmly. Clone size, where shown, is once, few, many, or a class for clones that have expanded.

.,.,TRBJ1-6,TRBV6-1,CASSEAMSPDSPLHF,TGTGCCAGCAGTGAAGCTATGAGCCCCGATTCACCCCTCCACTTT
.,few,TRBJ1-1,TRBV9,CASSVVGTPNTEAFF,TGTGCCAGCAGCGTAGTCGGGACACCGAACACTGAAGCTTTCTTT
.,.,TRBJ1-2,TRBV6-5,CASSLIQANYGYTF,TGTGCCAGCAGCTTGATACAGGCTAACTATGGCTACACCTTC
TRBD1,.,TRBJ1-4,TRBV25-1,CARRPGQGIEKLFF,TGTGCCAGAAGACCGGGACAGGGGATTGAAAAACTGTTTTTT
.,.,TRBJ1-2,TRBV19,CASSIKAGLMNYGYTF,TGTGCCAGTAGTATAAAGGCAGGTCTGATGAACTATGGCTACACCTTC
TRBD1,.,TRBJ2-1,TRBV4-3,CASSQGTGALYNEQFF,TGCGCCAGCAGCCAGGGGACAGGGGCCCTCTACAATGAGCAGTTCTTC
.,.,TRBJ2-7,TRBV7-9,CASSPKAGEVGVYEQYF,TGTGCCAGCAGCCCTAAGGCCGGGGAAGTGGGAGTCTACGAGCAGTACTTC
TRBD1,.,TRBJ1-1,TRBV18,CASSPGQGANTEAFF,TGTGCCAGCTCACCCGGACAGGGGGCGAACACTGAAGCTTTCTTT
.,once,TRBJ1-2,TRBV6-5,CASRVGAYGYTF,TGTGCCAGCCGAGTAGGGGCCTATGGCTACACCTTC
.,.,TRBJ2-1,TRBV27,CASSLEGGLYNEQFF,TGTGCCAGCAGTTTAGAGGGTGGGCTATACAATGAGCAGTTCTTC
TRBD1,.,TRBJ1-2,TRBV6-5,CASSYRTGTGDHGYTF,TGTGCCAGCAGTTACAGGACCGGGACAGGGGACCATGGCTACACCTTC
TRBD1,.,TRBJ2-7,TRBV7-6,CASSFHMGQGTPSSSPYEQYF,TGTGCCAGCAGCTTTCACATGGGACAGGGTACGCCTAGTTCTTCGCCCTACGAGCAGTACTTC
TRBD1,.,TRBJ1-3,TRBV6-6,CASRSDRGSGNTIYF,TGTGCCAGCAGGTCTGACAGGGGTTCAGGAAACACCATATATTTT
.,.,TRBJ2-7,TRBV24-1,CATSATGTRSYEQYF,TGTGCCACCAGTGCCACCGGGACACGCTCCTACGAGCAGTACTTC
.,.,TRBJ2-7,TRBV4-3,CASSQDKGLREQYF,TGCGCCAGCAGCCAAGATAAGGGGTTACGAGAGCAGTACTTC
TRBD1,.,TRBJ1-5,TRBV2,CASTGQQNQPQHF,TGTGCCAGTACGGGACAGCAGAATCAGCCCCAGCATTTT
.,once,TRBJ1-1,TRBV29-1,CSVRGTEAFF,TGCAGCGTTCGGGGGACGGAAGCTTTCTTT
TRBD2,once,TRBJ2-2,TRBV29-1,CSVLSRGRGTGELFF,TGCAGCGTTCTGTCTCGAGGGAGGGGCACCGGGGAGCTGTTTTTT
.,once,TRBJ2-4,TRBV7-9,CASSLQGKNIQYF,TGTGCCAGCAGCTTACAGGGCAAAAACATTCAGTACTTC
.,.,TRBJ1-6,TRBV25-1,CASSPPSEYSPLHF,TGTGCCAGCAGTCCTCCTTCGGAGTATTCACCCCTCCACTTT
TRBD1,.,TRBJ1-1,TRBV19,CASILDRPGVTEAFF,TGTGCCAGTATTTTGGACAGGCCTGGTGTCACTGAAGCTTTCTTT
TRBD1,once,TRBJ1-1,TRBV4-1,CASSQKGQGSTEAFF,TGCGCCAGCAGCCAAAAGGGACAGGGGAGCACTGAAGCTTTCTTT
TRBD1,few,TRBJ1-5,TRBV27,CASSPRQGANQPQHF,TGTGCCAGCAGTCCCCGACAGGGGGCTAATCAGCCCCAGCATTTT
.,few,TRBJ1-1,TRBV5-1,CASSLVGAMNTEAFF,TGCGCCAGCAGCTTGGTCGGTGCCATGAACACTGAAGCTTTCTTT
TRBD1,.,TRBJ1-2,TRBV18,CASSPGTGRNYGYTF,TGTGCCAGCTCACCGGGGACAGGTCGGAACTATGGCTACACCTTC
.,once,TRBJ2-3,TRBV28,CATRLSTDTQYF,TGTGCCACCCGTTTATCGACAGATACGCAGTATTTT
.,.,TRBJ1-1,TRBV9,CASSVESGVVNTEAFF,TGTGCCAGCAGCGTAGAATCAGGGGTCGTGAACACTGAAGCTTTCTTT
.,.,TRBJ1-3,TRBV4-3,CASSPLKDSGSGNTIYF,TGCGCCAGCAGCCCTCTGAAGGACAGCGGTTCTGGAAACACCATATATTTT
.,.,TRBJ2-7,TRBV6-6,CASSPRDNYEQYF,TGTGCCAGCAGCCCCCGGGACAACTACGAGCAGTACTTC
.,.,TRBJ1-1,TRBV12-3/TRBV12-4,CASSFPTGTEAFF,TGTGCCAGCAGTTTCCCAACAGGCACTGAAGCTTTCTTT
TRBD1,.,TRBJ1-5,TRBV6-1,CASSRRGQGNQPQHF,TGTGCCAGCAGCCGCAGGGGACAGGGGAATCAGCCCCAGCATTTT
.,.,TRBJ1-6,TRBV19,CASSMRDSPLHF,TGTGCCAGTAGTATGAGAGATTCACCCCTCCACTTT
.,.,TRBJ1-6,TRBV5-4,CASSRGPLSSVNSPLHF,TGTGCCAGCAGCCGAGGCCCGCTGAGTTCGGTTAATTCACCCCTCCACTTT
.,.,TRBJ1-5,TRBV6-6,CASSYSGGGQPQHF,TGTGCCAGCAGTTACTCAGGGGGGGGGCAGCCCCAGCATTTT
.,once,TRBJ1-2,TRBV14,CASSGEDRDTPSNYGYTF,TGTGCCAGCAGCGGAGAAGACCGGGACACACCGAGCAACTATGGCTACACCTTC
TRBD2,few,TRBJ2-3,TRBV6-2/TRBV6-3,CASSYIPSGSYDTQYF,TGTGCCAGCAGTTACATCCCCAGCGGGAGTTACGATACGCAGTATTTT
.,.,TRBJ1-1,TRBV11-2,CASSLREDRDTKF,TGTGCCAGCAGCTTAAGGGAAGACCGGGACACCAAATTT
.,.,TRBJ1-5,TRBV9,CASSDGTGYNQPQHF,TGTGCCAGCAGCGACGGTACAGGTTACAATCAGCCCCAGCATTTT
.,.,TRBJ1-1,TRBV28,CASSLQGLNTEAFF,TGTGCCAGCAGTCTTCAGGGGTTGAACACTGAAGCTTTCTTT
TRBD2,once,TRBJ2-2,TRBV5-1,CASSLQVAGNTGELFF,TGCGCCAGCAGCTTACAGGTAGCGGGAAACACCGGGGAGCTGTTTTTT
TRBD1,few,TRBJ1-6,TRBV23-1,CASSHGDSPNSPLHF,TGCGCCAGCAGTCATGGGGACAGCCCTAATTCACCCCTCCACTTT
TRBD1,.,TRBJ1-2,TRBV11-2,CASSLSSAGGSGYTF,TGTGCCAGCAGCTTATCTTCGGCAGGGGGCTCTGGCTACACCTTC
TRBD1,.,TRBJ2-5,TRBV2,CASTSGQKETQYF,TGTGCCAGCACCTCGGGACAGAAAGAGACCCAGTACTTC
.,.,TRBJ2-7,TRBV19,CASSIDGAGNSYEQYF,TGTGCCAGTAGTATAGACGGAGCGGGCAACTCCTACGAGCAGTACTTC
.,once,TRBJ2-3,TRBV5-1,CASSSPGSGTDTQYF,TGCGCCAGCAGCTCCCCCGGGTCGGGCACAGATACGCAGTATTTT
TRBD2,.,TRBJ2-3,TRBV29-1,CSVGRGRITDTQYF,TGCAGCGTTGGCCGCGGGAGAATCACAGATACGCAGTATTTT
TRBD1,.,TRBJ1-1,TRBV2,CASSDRGPVRDTEAFF,TGTGCCAGCAGTGACAGGGGGCCGGTAAGGGACACTGAAGCTTTCTTT
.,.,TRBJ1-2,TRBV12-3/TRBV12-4,CASSGYGYTF,TGTGCCAGCAGCGGGTATGGCTACACCTTC